This T cell receptor (beta chain) derives from a study of cytomegalovirus exposure and HLA in healthy donors. Germline lookup yields CDR1 MGHDK and CDR2 SYGVNS. This CDR3 region has 14 residues. The V and J ends lost 9 bases and 3 bases, in that order; junction bases with no gene match: 5. Method: immunoSEQ multiplex PCR; TCRdb's copy keeps in-frame clones and lacks some. The sample lists 160,000 or so clones, 80% to 90% seen once, with roughly 1.5% in the top ten. V gene TRBV25-1 combines with J gene TRBJ2-2; 9 positions match TRBD1. Sequenced sample: PBMCs. This receptor was identified in a woman younger than 45 in good health and CMV-seronegative. In DNA, the CDR3 is TGTGCCAGGACAGGGGGAAAGTACACCGGGGAGCTGTTTTTT. As protein: CARTGGKYTGELFF.